This paragraph reports one TCR beta chain. Germline V gives CDR1 MNHEY, CDR2 SMNVEV (reference sequence). There are 15 residues in the CDR3. With 1 base removed from V and 7 bases from J, the gap between germline ends came to 13 bases. As originally analysed: The assay estimated nucleated cells by amplifying reference gene primers. Sequencing was performed with immunoSEQ multiplex PCR; in TCRdb, only in-frame clones are kept and a portion is missing. V, J and clone size reflect that table, while D and trimming were determined from the DNA. The sample gives 250,000 to 350,000 clones, 70% to 90% of which show up once; 12% is in the top ten. These data are taken from a study of blood T cell repertoires in COVID-19. Study-level background: T cells, B-cell-depleted T cells, or PBMCs supplied cDNA or gDNA.

Sequences were obtained from peripheral blood. The V gene is TRBV27, the J gene TRBJ1-4, with D possibly TRBD1 on 5 matching bases. The clonotype originates from a woman aged 55-75 years with acute or convalescent COVID-19. In DNA form, the CDR3 reads TGTGCCAGCAGTTTATGGGCAGGGAGGAGTGAAAAACTGTTTTTT. It is translated as CASSLWAGRSEKLFF.